Below, one TCR beta chain is given with its context. Its antigen is still unknown. No clone much larger than this one lies a single base away; base qualities are absent. The record originates from a study of T cell repertoires in cytomegalovirus infection (dated by TCRdb to the late 2010s). About the investigation overall: The peptide stimulations were aimed at well-studied HLA-B-restricted epitopes as well as recently identified HLA-C-restricted CMV epitopes, whose presentation resists viral immunomodulation. Donor HLA type was relevant to the analysis, as public TCR beta signatures indicated carriage of CMV infection together with the matching HLA type. General findings and caveats noted by the study authors: In both this cohort and an independent cohort of over 350 donors, the cumulative frequency of public TCR beta family members distinguished carriers of CMV infection plus the relevant HLA type. The ex vivo response was dominated by HLA-C-restricted CMV-specific TCR beta clonotypes, which also provided the single most frequent clonotype in two of eight donors.

Via the germline V gene (reference sequence), CDR1 is LNHDA and CDR2 SQIVND. Including cysteine and phenylalanine, the CDR3 has 17 amino acids. Only the CDR3 region is kept as DNA, spanning 51 bases read in frame from base 1. Clipping removes 5 bases from V and 3 bases from J, with 10 as the unmatched junction base count. For sequencing, an Illumina HiSeq 1500 was employed. TCRdb itself trimmed the public reads at Q25 with fastp, ran MiXCR and retained productive beta chains. For every CDR3 protein sequence, its rows merge into one entry that carries the most common genes and DNA. This sample lists 100,000 or so distinct CDR3 sequences; over 40% were detected once. The ten largest clones add up to less than 80% of the sample. Per the publication, the treatment or condition label means: in vitro stimulation with specific CMV peptide epitopes to enrich CMV-specific T cells.

Sequences were derived from CD8+ T cells from cultured PBMCs, sampled from culture after CMV antigen stimulation. The chain joins TRBV19 to TRBJ2-1, and 10 bases in between align with TRBD2. The receptor was isolated from a human donor in good health (CMV status not recorded). Some clones in this sample may be carry-over from other donors' samples. The nucleotide sequence reads TGTGCCAGTAGTCCCGGGGGGAGCGGGGGGGTCTACAATGAGCAGTTCTTC. Its protein is CASSPGGSGGVYNEQFF.